The 32 T cell receptor beta chains reported below all come from one sample, sequenced in a study of cytomegalovirus exposure and HLA in healthy donors. Assay: immunoSEQ multiplex PCR; the TCRdb copy retains only in-frame clones and omits some. This sample yields about 98,000 clones, of which approximately 84% are seen a single time; around 6% belongs to the top ten. The sample was PBMCs. The origin of the receptors is a man between 18 and 35 years old in good health and CMV-seropositive.

The rearrangement joins TRBV19 to TRBJ1-1, with 9 nucleotides matching TRBD1. Germline V gives CDR1 LNHDA, CDR2 SQIVND (reference sequence). V lost 7 bases and J lost 1; bases outside the gene matches: 7. The CDR3 sequence is 15 residues long. The CDR3 is CASTQIQGANTEAFF. The CDR3 DNA reads TGTGCCAGTACCCAAATACAGGGGGCGAACACTGAAGCTTTCTTT.

The J gene is TRBJ1-6, the V gene TRBV10-3; TRBD1 is a possible D gene (5 bases). The length of the CDR3 is 14 residues. V was shortened by 7 bases and J by 6 bases, with 13 bases between the two germline ends. Germline loops: CDR1 ENHRY, CDR2 SYGVKD. The DNA for the CDR3 is TGTGCCATCACCCAAGGGGTGGCTAATTCACCCCTCCACTTT. Amino acids: CAITQGVANSPLHF.

This clone has only one observation. The chain recombines TRBV9 with TRBJ2-5, with D possibly being TRBD2 (5 bases). Trimming pared 0 bases from V and 3 bases from J, leaving 15 bases between. Germline V gene sequence: CDR1 SGDLS, CDR2 YYNGEE. The CDR3 loop spans 16 amino acids. CDR3 residues: CASSVVAFAKKETQYF. Here the CDR3 DNA reads TGTGCCAGCAGCGTAGTAGCGTTTGCGAAAAAAGAGACCCAGTACTTC.

This rearrangement joins TRBV7-9 to TRBJ1-1; no definite D call. Per the germline V gene, CDR1 is SEHNR and CDR2 is FQNEAQ (reference sequence). V was cut by 5 bases and J by 3 bases, with 16 bases left in between. This CDR3 comprises 15 residues. The CDR3: CASSPAKGADTEAFF. CDR3 nucleotides: TGTGCCAGCAGCCCAGCGAAGGGAGCTGACACTGAAGCTTTCTTT.

The chain joins TRBV19 to TRBJ1-1; D uncertain. CDR3 size: 14 residues. Germline assignment: CDR1 LNHDA and CDR2 SQIVND (reference sequence). Deletions cut 4 bases from V and 3 bases from J, with 12 bases between. For the CDR3, the DNA is TGTGCCAGTAGTACTCTTTGGGGAGACACTGAAGCTTTCTTT. Its protein is CASSTLWGDTEAFF.

This clone was found a few times. Other DNA sequences within the sample encode an identical CDR3. The chain joins TRBV18 to TRBJ1-2, with 10 bases lining up with TRBD1. V lost 2 bases, J lost 3 bases, and 0 bases stayed unmatched. There are 14 residues in the CDR3. Looked up from germline, CDR1 is KGHSH and CDR2 is LQKENI. Here the CDR3 reads CASSPGTGDYGYTF. CDR3 bases: TGTGCCAGCTCACCAGGGACAGGGGACTATGGCTACACCTTC.

V usage is TRBV6-5 and J usage is TRBJ2-1; 8 bases line up with TRBD1. CDR1 is MNHEY and CDR2 is SVGAGI in the germline V gene. V was clipped by 7 bases and J by 3 bases; unmatched bases: 8. This CDR3 contains 15 residues. Here the CDR3 reads CASNIGQGIYNEQFF. The CDR3 DNA sequence: TGTGCCAGCAATATCGGACAGGGAATCTACAATGAGCAGTTCTTC.

J is TRBJ1-5 and V is TRBV27, with TRBD1 matching 8 bases. The ends lost 10 bases at V and 6 bases at J; junction bases unmatched: 8. Germline assignment: CDR1 MNHEY and CDR2 SMNVEV (reference sequence). This CDR3 is built from 13 residues. In nucleotides, the CDR3 is TGTGCCACGGCAGGGGGCGCGCTTCAGCCCCAGCATTTT. Amino acids: CATAGGALQPQHF.

This chain joins TRBV4-1 and TRBJ2-7; 13 bases fit TRBD2. There are 16 residues in the CDR3. V lost 5 bases, J lost 5 bases, and 9 bases stayed unmatched. The V gene's germline CDR1 is MGHRA and CDR2 YSYEKL. The CDR3 sequence: CASSARTSGSPHEQYF. The CDR3 coding sequence is TGCGCCAGCAGCGCGCGGACTAGCGGGAGTCCCCACGAGCAGTACTTC.

The chain couples TRBV7-9 to TRBJ1-5; perhaps TRBD1 as D (5 bases). The germline V and J ends were trimmed by 3 bases and 5 bases, with 11 bases remaining between them. Germline V gene sequence: CDR1 SEHNR, CDR2 FQNEAQ (reference sequence). The CDR3 loop spans 14 amino acids. CDR3 amino acids: CASSFGRADQPQHF. CDR3 DNA sequence: TGTGCCAGCAGCTTTGGCAGGGCGGATCAGCCCCAGCATTTT.

V gene TRBV29-1 combines with J gene TRBJ2-7, with TRBD1 identical over 9 bases. V was clipped by 7 bases and J by 2 bases; unmatched bases: 9. CDR3 length equals 14 residues. CDR1 is SQVTM and CDR2 is ANQGSEA in the germline V gene. This chain's CDR3 is CSATGTGSTYEQYF. In DNA form, the CDR3 reads TGCAGCGCTACGGGGACAGGGAGCACCTACGAGCAGTACTTC.

The chain joins TRBV5-6 to TRBJ1-4; TRBD1 aligns across 8 bases. The CDR3 length is 15 residues. With V trimmed by 3 bases and J by 8 bases, 9 bases remained unmatched. Germline CDR1 is SGHDT and CDR2 is YYEEEE. CDR3: CASSSVRGPGEKLFF. For the CDR3, the DNA is TGTGCCAGCAGCTCGGTCAGGGGGCCAGGGGAAAAACTGTTTTTT.

The gene calls are TRBV10-2 and TRBJ1-5; TRBD1 matches 7 bases. With 0 bases clipped from V and 6 bases from J, the junction kept 5 bases outside the gene matches. In germline, CDR1 is WSHSY, CDR2 SAAADI. The CDR3 is made up of 15 amino acids. The CDR3 loop reads CASSESEGAGQPQHF. The CDR3 nucleotides are TGCGCCAGCAGTGAGTCGGAGGGGGCAGGTCAGCCCCAGCATTTT.

J is TRBJ2-1 and V is TRBV11-3; 8 positions agree with TRBD2. Germline-derived CDR1 and CDR2 are SGHNT and YENEEA. The junction had 16 bases not matched to a gene; V was cut back by 5 bases and J by 7 bases. The CDR3 spans 17 residues. CDR3 nucleotides: TGTGCCAGCAGCCCCCCCCCTGCTGCGGGGGGTTCGAATGAGCAGTTCTTC. Its translation: CASSPPPAAGGSNEQFF.

This clone was counted a few times. This chain uses TRBV7-9 with TRBJ1-6; 8 positions match TRBD1. Germline CDR1 is SEHNR and CDR2 is FQNEAQ (reference sequence). Unmatched junction bases numbered 7, after V lost 0 bases and J lost 6 bases. The CDR3 has 17 amino acids. The CDR3 DNA is TGTGCCAGCAGCTTAGCGGGCCAGGGGACAGGTAATTCACCCCTCCACTTT. Translation: CASSLAGQGTGNSPLHF.

The chain combines TRBV11-2 with TRBJ2-7; D possibly corresponds to TRBD2 (6 bases). V gave up 5 bases and J gave up 4 bases, with 21 bases separating them. The CDR3 totals 16 residues. Germline assignment: CDR1 SGHAT and CDR2 FQNNGV. The CDR3 coding sequence is TGTGCCAGCAGCCCCCTAAGAGGGAGGATCCCTTACGAGCAGTACTTC. This encodes CASSPLRGRIPYEQYF.

In this sample, this clone turned up a few times. Here the CDR3 DNA reads TGTGCCAGCAGCCAAGTACTCTCGGCAGGTGAAGCTTTCTTT. It encodes CASSQVLSAGEAFF. The chain links TRBV14 to TRBJ1-1; D is uncertain. The germline V and J ends were trimmed by 1 base and 7 bases, with 13 bases remaining between them. The CDR3 covers 14 residues. Germline V lookup: CDR1 SGHDN, CDR2 FVKESK.

V and J are TRBV7-9 and TRBJ2-5; D gene ambiguous. Germline CDR1 reads SEHNR; CDR2 reads FQNEAQ (reference sequence). V shed 2 bases and J shed 4 bases, with 14 bases lying between them. This CDR3 is built from 15 residues. For the CDR3, the DNA is TGTGCCAGCAGCTTAAACTCCGTAAACCCAGAGACCCAGTACTTC. This sequence encodes CASSLNSVNPETQYF.

The chain carries TRBV5-1 and TRBJ2-1, with D hard to call. The germline V gene encodes CDR1 SGHRS and CDR2 YFSETQ. The CDR3 is made up of 15 amino acids. V was clipped by 1 base and J by 9 bases, with 17 bases between them. CDR3 sequence reads: CASSLTEGPLGEQFF. CDR3 DNA sequence: TGCGCCAGCAGCTTGACAGAAGGCCCCTTAGGTGAGCAGTTCTTC.

This clone was observed a few times. Within the sample, other DNA sequences also encode this same CDR3. The chain joins TRBV7-2 to TRBJ1-4, with TRBD1 identical over 12 bases. The length of the CDR3 is 14 residues. Trimming at V came to 6 bases and at J to 8 bases, leaving 4 bases not matched to a gene. Germline assignment: CDR1 SGHTA and CDR2 FQGNSA. The CDR3 here is CASSLGQGAEKLFF. The CDR3 nucleotides read TGTGCCAGCAGTCTGGGACAGGGGGCGGAAAAACTGTTTTTT.

V usage is TRBV29-1 and J usage is TRBJ2-5, with 7 bases identical to TRBD2. Looked up from germline, CDR1 is SQVTM and CDR2 is ANQGSEA. Germline trimming cut 7 bases from V and 5 bases from J; bases unmatched to any gene: 7. CDR3 length equals 12 residues. The CDR3, as DNA: TGCAGCGGGGGGTCTAGCGGTGAGACCCAGTACTTC. This encodes CSGGSSGETQYF.

The rearrangement joins TRBV9 to TRBJ1-4, with 12 bases aligning to TRBD1. Trimming took 4 bases from V and 8 from J; bases not matched to a gene: 6. The V gene's germline CDR1 is SGDLS and CDR2 YYNGEE. This CDR3 region has 15 residues. This CDR3 reads CASSPGQGAIEKLFF. CDR3 nucleotide sequence: TGTGCCAGCAGCCCGGGACAGGGGGCGATCGAAAAACTGTTTTTT.

This clone was detected only once. V is TRBV9 and J is TRBJ2-1; TRBD2 agrees at 12 bases. This CDR3 contains 17 residues. The junction had 1 base not matched to a gene; V was cut back by 0 bases and J by 0 bases. CDR1 SGDLS and CDR2 YYNGEE come from the germline V gene. The CDR3 reads CASSVASGGASYNEQFF. CDR3 bases: TGTGCCAGCAGCGTAGCTAGCGGGGGGGCCTCCTACAATGAGCAGTTCTTC.

This chain links TRBV5-8 with TRBJ2-7; D is possibly TRBD1 (6 bases). CDR3 length equals 14 residues. Trimming took off 5 bases at V and 9 bases at J, with 21 bases between the two ends. CDR1 and CDR2 from the germline V gene are SGHTS and YDEGEE. CDR3 loop: CASRSRGQHPGQYF. CDR3 sequence (DNA): TGTGCCAGCAGGTCCAGGGGTCAACATCCCGGGCAGTACTTC. The variable domain in full, with the rest retrieved from reference TRBV5-8 and TRBJ2-7, is EAGVTQSPTHLIKTRGQQATLRCSPISGHTSVYWYQQALGLGLQFLLWYDEGEERNRGNFPPRFSGRQFPNYSSELNVNALELEDSALYLCASRSRGQHPGQYFGPGTRLTVT.

This chain links TRBV7-9 with TRBJ2-3; TRBD2 matches at 7 bases. The length of the CDR3 is 17 residues. Germline V CDR1 and CDR2: SEHNR, FQNEAQ (reference sequence). V lost 1 base, J lost 4 bases, and 11 bases stayed unmatched. CDR3 in amino acids: CASSLVPIGGRPDTQYF. Here the CDR3 DNA reads TGTGCCAGCAGCTTAGTGCCAATCGGGGGGAGGCCAGATACGCAGTATTTT.

The genes are TRBV15 and TRBJ2-6; possible D gene TRBD1, 6 bases. Germline V lookup: CDR1 LNHNV, CDR2 YYDKDF (reference sequence). Trimming took off 4 bases at V and 4 bases at J, with 14 bases between the two ends. CDR3 length: 16 residues. The CDR3 nucleotides are TGTGCCACCAGCATCTACAGGGTAACCGGGGCCAACGTCCTGACTTTC. It translates to CATSIYRVTGANVLTF. The full variable domain, completed using reference TRBV15 and TRBJ2-6, is DAMVIQNPRYQVTQFGKPVTLSCSQTLNHNVMYWYQQKSSQAPKLLFHYYDKDFNNEADTPDNFQSRRPNTSFCFLDIRSPGLGDTAMYLCATSIYRVTGANVLTFGAGSRLTVL.

The chain links TRBV19 to TRBJ1-4; D is ambiguous. CDR3 length: 15 residues. Germline values: CDR1 LNHDA, CDR2 SQIVND (reference sequence). V was cut by 7 bases and J by 3 bases, with 15 bases left in between. The CDR3 bases are TGTGCCAGTACCGGGTATCGTCCGGCTAATGAAAAACTGTTTTTT. Encoded protein: CASTGYRPANEKLFF.

J is TRBJ1-1 and V is TRBV9, with D possibly being TRBD1 (6 bases). CDR1 and CDR2 from the germline V gene are SGDLS and YYNGEE. The CDR3 has 16 amino acids. Trimming removed 1 base from V and 3 bases from J, with 16 bases in between. The CDR3 here is CASSVLPRNRDTEAFF. DNA for the CDR3: TGTGCCAGCAGCGTACTCCCTAGGAACAGGGACACTGAAGCTTTCTTT.

This chain connects TRBV5-5 to TRBJ1-2; D is possibly TRBD1 (6 bases). Germline V gene data show CDR1 as SGHKS and CDR2 as YYEKEE (reference sequence). The germline V and J ends were trimmed by 4 bases and 6 bases, with 16 bases remaining between them. The CDR3 has 14 residues. The CDR3: CASSKQRTEHGYTF. CDR3 nucleotide sequence: TGTGCCAGCAGCAAACAAAGGACAGAACATGGCTACACCTTC.

The CDR3 here is CASGTGLGSGANVLTF. The CDR3 nucleotides read TGTGCTAGTGGTACCGGACTGGGATCTGGGGCCAACGTCCTGACTTTC. The rearrangement uses TRBV12-5 and TRBJ2-6; TRBD2 is a possible D gene (5 bases). V lost 5 bases, J lost 1 base, and 12 bases lay in between. CDR1 LGHNT and CDR2 FRNRAP come from the germline V gene. The CDR3 is 16 amino acids.

This clone occurred a few times. The chain links TRBV10-3 to TRBJ2-6; D unresolved. The V end was cut by 4 bases, the J end by 0 bases, with 13 bases between. Germline values: CDR1 ENHRY, CDR2 SYGVKD. The CDR3 consists of 17 residues. The CDR3 sequence is CAISVERLSSGANVLTF. CDR3 nucleotides: TGTGCCATCAGTGTCGAGAGATTAAGCTCTGGGGCCAACGTCCTGACTTTC.

The table lists this clone with a few counts. This rearrangement joins TRBV10-2 to TRBJ2-7; 10 bases fit TRBD1. Germline trimming cut 2 bases from V and 3 bases from J; bases unmatched to any gene: 7. This CDR3 comprises 16 residues. Germline V lookup: CDR1 WSHSY, CDR2 SAAADI. The CDR3 DNA reads as TGCGCCAGCAGTGAGGCCGGGGACAGGGGAAACTACGAGCAGTACTTC. The encoded protein is CASSEAGDRGNYEQYF.